A single sample gave rise to the 20 T cell receptor beta chains below, sequenced in a study of Graves' ophthalmopathy and Graves' hyperthyroidism. Using RNA transcripts, the TCR beta CDR3 regions were amplified. HTBI primers were used in a first-round RT-PCR, which preceded a second-round multiplex PCR. TCRdb called the multiplex PCR reads again in MiXCR, with one record for every CDR3 protein. The table records around 590,000 distinct CDR3 sequences, under 45% of them present only once. Material for sequencing was peripheral blood or thyroid tissue (not recorded which). The source is an adult man with Graves' hyperthyroidism.

The chain links TRBV20-1 to TRBJ2-7; no clear D. Per the germline V gene, CDR1 is DFQATT and CDR2 is SNEGSKA (reference sequence). The CDR3 consists of 14 residues. V lost 3 bases to trimming and J lost 1 base, with 13 bases between them. The CDR3 loop is CSASNLGGSYEQYF. The CDR3 DNA sequence: TGCAGTGCTAGTAATCTCGGCGGTTCCTACGAGCAGTACTTC.

This sequence joins TRBV20-1 and TRBJ2-2; D is uncertain. Germline V gives CDR1 DFQATT, CDR2 SNEGSKA (reference sequence). CDR3 length: 15 residues. Trimming pared 0 bases from V and 2 bases from J, leaving 10 bases between. The CDR3 region is CSARDRTVNTGELFF. Written as DNA, the CDR3 is TGCAGTGCTAGAGATCGGACGGTTAACACCGGGGAGCTGTTTTTT.

V and J are TRBV29-1 and TRBJ2-7, with TRBD1 matching 7 bases. The CDR3 covers 11 residues. Germline CDR1 is SQVTM and CDR2 is ANQGSEA. The V and J ends lost 8 bases and 7 bases, in that order; junction bases with no gene match: 8. CDR3 DNA: TGCAGCAGTCTCGCAGGGGGTGAGCAGTACTTC. This sequence encodes CSSLAGGEQYF.

This chain joins TRBV9 and TRBJ1-5; no clear D gene. Germline CDR1 reads SGDLS; CDR2 reads YYNGEE. Trimming cost V 3 bases and J 3 bases, with 19 bases left between them. CDR3 length: 17 amino acids. CDR3 coding DNA: TGTGCCAGCAGCGCTGGACCTTTGTGGCCCGACAATCAGCCCCAGCATTTT. It yields the protein CASSAGPLWPDNQPQHF.

This clonotype has a handful of counts. This rearrangement joins TRBV5-4 to TRBJ2-2, with D hard to call. Per the germline V gene, CDR1 is SGHNT and CDR2 is YYREEE (reference sequence). The CDR3 contains 16 residues. V lost 3 bases and J lost 4, with 16 bases in between. In nucleotides, the CDR3 is TGTGCCAGCAGCTGTGAGACGGTAGCCGTCACCGGGGAGCTGTTTTTT. Protein sequence: CASSCETVAVTGELFF.

The chain recombines TRBV29-1 with TRBJ1-2; 9 bases align to TRBD1. Losses at the gene ends were 7 bases for V and 8 bases for J; bases not matched to a gene: 8. The germline CDR1 and CDR2 sequences are SQVTM and ANQGSEA. The CDR3 spans 12 residues. CDR3 nucleotides: TGCAGCGCCGGGACAGGGCCTGGCGGCTACACCTTC. This sequence encodes CSAGTGPGGYTF.

This clonotype came up many times. V and J are TRBV9 and TRBJ2-2, with unresolved D. CDR1 is SGDLS and CDR2 is YYNGEE in the germline V gene. Trimming pared 0 bases from V and 5 bases from J, leaving 8 bases between. The CDR3 is made up of 14 amino acids. The CDR3 bases are TGTGCCAGCAGCGTAGAGCCCCGGACCGGGGAGCTGTTTTTT. Its protein product is CASSVEPRTGELFF.

This chain joins TRBV6-5 and TRBJ2-7, with 11 bases fitting TRBD2. V was clipped by 2 bases and J by 5 bases; unmatched bases: 5. The CDR3 loop spans 15 amino acids. Germline assignment: CDR1 MNHEY and CDR2 SVGAGI. The CDR3 DNA is TGTGCCAGCAGTTACGGTAGCGGGAGGGTTAACGAGCAGTACTTC. It is translated as CASSYGSGRVNEQYF.

This chain uses TRBV7-8 with TRBJ2-6; D perhaps matches TRBD1 (6 bases). CDR1 is SGHVS, CDR2 FQNEAQ, per germline. The germline V and J ends were trimmed by 5 bases and 1 base, with 12 bases remaining between them. The CDR3 runs to 16 residues. The CDR3 here is CASSAHRVSGANVLTF. In DNA form, the CDR3 reads TGTGCCAGCAGCGCCCACAGGGTATCTGGGGCCAACGTCCTGACTTTC.

V gene TRBV7-9 combines with J gene TRBJ2-5; 7 bases agree with TRBD2. Germline loops: CDR1 SEHNR, CDR2 FQNEAQ (reference sequence). CDR3 size: 14 residues. J gave up 11 bases and V 0 bases, and 9 bases lay outside the gene matches. The CDR3 region has the DNA TGTGCCAGCAGCTTAGCGGGAGGGTGGAATGAGCAGTACTTC. Translating gives CASSLAGGWNEQYF.

A remark on this clonotype: A much larger clone differs by one base, so this may be a read error. The V and J genes are TRBV5-1 and TRBJ2-7, with no clear D. This CDR3 region has 14 residues. Germline CDR1 reads SGHRS; CDR2 reads YFSETQ. Trimming stripped 7 bases from V and 2 bases from J, with 16 bases between. DNA for the CDR3: TGCGCCAGCGGCCCACGGACGGTCACCTACGAGCAGTACTTC. It encodes CASGPRTVTYEQYF.

Ten or more counts support this clonotype. The genes are TRBV25-1 and TRBJ2-7; D unresolved. The V and J ends lost 3 bases and 3 bases respectively, with 3 bases between them. Germline values: CDR1 MGHDK, CDR2 SYGVNS. The CDR3 contains 11 residues. The CDR3 region has the DNA TGTGCCAGCAGTGATCTCTACGAGCAGTACTTC. Translating it yields CASSDLYEQYF.

V usage is TRBV6-1 and J usage is TRBJ2-5; the match to TRBD2 covers 11 bases. Germline V gene data show CDR1 as MNHNS and CDR2 as SASEGT. After removal of 6 bases from V and 4 bases from J, the junction contained 10 bases not matched to a gene. This CDR3 contains 16 residues. DNA of the CDR3: TGTGCCAGCAGCCTTAGCGGGGGGGCCTCCTCAGAGACCCAGTACTTC. Its protein product is CASSLSGGASSETQYF.

The sample holds many counts of this clonotype. The V call is TRBV7-9, the J call TRBJ2-5, with D perhaps matching TRBD2 (5 bases). The germline V gene has CDR1 SEHNR and CDR2 FQNEAQ (reference sequence). Trimming left V 1 base short and J 2 bases short, with 11 bases between. CDR3 length: 15 residues. CDR3: CASSLDGSGQETQYF. CDR3 in DNA: TGTGCCAGCAGCTTAGATGGCAGCGGACAAGAGACCCAGTACTTC. Drawing the rest from reference TRBV7-9 and TRBJ2-5, the complete variable domain is DTGVSQNPRHKITKRGQNVTFRCDPISEHNRLYWYRQTLGQGPEFLTYFQNEAQLEKSRLLSDRFSAERPKGSFSTLEIQRTEQGDSAMYLCASSLDGSGQETQYFGPGTRLLVL.

The gene calls are TRBV20-1 and TRBJ2-3; 8 bases fit TRBD2. CDR1 and CDR2 (germline): DFQATT, SNEGSKA (reference sequence). CDR3 length equals 13 residues. CDR3 residues: CSTGGRRADTQYF. In DNA, the CDR3 is TGCAGCACGGGCGGGAGGAGGGCAGATACGCAGTATTTT.

In this sample, this clonotype turned up many times. The V gene is TRBV18, the J gene TRBJ2-5, with D maybe TRBD1 (6 bases). From germline, CDR1 is KGHSH and CDR2 LQKENI. The V end lost 8 bases, the J end lost 3 bases, and 13 bases lay between the germline ends. The CDR3 is made up of 13 amino acids. The CDR3 DNA reads TGTGCCAGCAGTCCAAGACAGGAAGAGACCCAGTACTTC. It codes for CASSPRQEETQYF.

This clonotype was recorded many times. The chain combines TRBV29-1 with TRBJ1-1, with 9 bases that match TRBD1. Germline CDR1 and CDR2: SQVTM and ANQGSEA. The J segment lost 3 bases and the V segment lost 6 bases, leaving 11 bases of the junction unmatched. CDR3 length equals 15 residues. CDR3 amino acids: CSVLSGTGYHTEAFF. The CDR3 DNA is TGCAGCGTCCTATCCGGGACAGGGTATCACACTGAAGCTTTCTTT.

This clonotype was counted ten times or more. The chain employs TRBV6-1 and TRBJ1-1; D might be TRBD1 (6 bases). The V gene's germline CDR1 is MNHNS and CDR2 SASEGT. V was pared by 6 bases and J by 11 bases, with 13 bases between. The CDR3 runs 11 residues. CDR3 coding DNA: TGTGCCAGCAGGGAACAGGGCTACGCTTTCTTT. This translates into CASREQGYAFF.

The chain has TRBV7-9 and TRBJ1-1; D not resolved. The CDR3 sequence is 15 residues long. Trimming shortened V by 5 bases and J by 0 bases, and 13 bases separated the two germline ends. The germline gives CDR1 SEHNR, CDR2 FQNEAQ (reference sequence). The CDR3 sequence is CASSLRSALNTEAFF. DNA for the CDR3: TGTGCCAGCAGCCTAAGATCGGCCCTGAACACTGAAGCTTTCTTT.

This clonotype appeared many times. The chain couples TRBV20-1 to TRBJ2-7; D might be TRBD1 (6 bases). CDR3 length: 12 amino acids. Per the germline V gene, CDR1 is DFQATT and CDR2 is SNEGSKA (reference sequence). V was trimmed by 0 bases and J by 4 bases, leaving 7 bases between them. The CDR3 sequence: CSAREQGYEQYF. In DNA form, the CDR3 reads TGCAGTGCTAGAGAACAGGGTTACGAGCAGTACTTC.